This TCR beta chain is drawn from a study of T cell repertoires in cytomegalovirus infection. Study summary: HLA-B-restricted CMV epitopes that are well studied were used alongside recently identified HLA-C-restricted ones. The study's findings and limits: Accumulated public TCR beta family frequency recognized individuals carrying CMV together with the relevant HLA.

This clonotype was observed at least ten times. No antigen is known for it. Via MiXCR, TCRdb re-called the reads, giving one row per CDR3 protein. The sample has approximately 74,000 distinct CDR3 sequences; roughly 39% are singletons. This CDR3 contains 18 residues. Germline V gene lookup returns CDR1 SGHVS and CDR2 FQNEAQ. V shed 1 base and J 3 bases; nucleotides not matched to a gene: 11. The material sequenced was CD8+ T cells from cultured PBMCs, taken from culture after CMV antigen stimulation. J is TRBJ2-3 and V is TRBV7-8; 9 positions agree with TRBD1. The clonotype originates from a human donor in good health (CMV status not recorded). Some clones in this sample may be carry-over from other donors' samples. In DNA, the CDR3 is TGTGCCAGCAGCTTAGAATGGTCGGGACAGGGTCTAACAGATACGCAGTATTTT. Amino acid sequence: CASSLEWSGQGLTDTQYF.